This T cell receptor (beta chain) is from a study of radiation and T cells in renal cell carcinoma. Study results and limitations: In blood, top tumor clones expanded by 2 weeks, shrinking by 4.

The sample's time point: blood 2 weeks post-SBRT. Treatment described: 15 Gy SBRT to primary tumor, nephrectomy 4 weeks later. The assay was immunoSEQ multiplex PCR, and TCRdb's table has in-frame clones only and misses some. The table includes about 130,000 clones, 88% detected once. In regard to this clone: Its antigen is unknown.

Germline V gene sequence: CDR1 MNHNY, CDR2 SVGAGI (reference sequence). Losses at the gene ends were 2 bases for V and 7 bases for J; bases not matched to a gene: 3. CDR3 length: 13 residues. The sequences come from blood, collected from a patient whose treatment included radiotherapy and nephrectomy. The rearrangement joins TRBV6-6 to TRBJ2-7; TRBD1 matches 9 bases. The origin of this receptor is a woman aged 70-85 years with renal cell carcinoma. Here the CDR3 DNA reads TGTGCCAGCAGTTACGCCGGGACAGGGGAGCAGTACTTC. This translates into CASSYAGTGEQYF.